Shown below are 20 T cell receptor beta chains from a single sample sequenced in a study of Tregs in tolerant kidney transplant recipients. The repertoire was sequenced with immunoSEQ multiplex PCR; TCRdb's copy has only in-frame clones and lacks some. Recorded for this sample: roughly 34,000 clones. Sequencing was performed on CD8+ T cells from blood, taken before the transplant. Receptors originate from a human donor who received a combined kidney and bone marrow transplant.

Comments on this clone: The CDR3 goes on 3 residues after the read ends, and that part is filled in from the germline J gene. The V gene is TRBV30, the J gene TRBJ2-7; a weak D match, TRBD1 (7 bases). The CDR3 sequence is 17 residues long. Germline V gives CDR1 GTSNPN, CDR2 SVGIG (reference sequence). V lost 0 bases and J lost 3, with 21 bases in between. CDR3 DNA (partial): TGTGCCTGGAGTGTAAGACCTAGCGAGGGGGCGGGCTACGAG. Amino acid sequence: CAWSVRPSEGAGYE. The complete CDR3 sequence is CAWSVRPSEGAGYEQYF.

A word on this clone: The read ends 3 residues shy of where the CDR3 ends; the end is completed using the germline J gene. The chain is built from TRBV6-2 or TRBV6-3 and TRBJ1-4; 8 nucleotides align to TRBD1. Germline lookup yields CDR1 MNHEY and CDR2 SVGEGT. V was clipped by 6 bases and J by 7 bases; unmatched bases: 7. CDR3 length: 14 amino acids. The part of the CDR3 DNA that was read is TGTGCCAGCAGCTCACTCAGGGGGCGTGAAAAA. Translation: CASSSLRGREK. The whole CDR3 protein reads CASSSLRGREKLFF.

A remark on this clone: The read ends 3 residues shy of where the CDR3 ends; the end is completed using the germline J gene. The rearrangement uses TRBV18 and TRBJ2-1, with TRBD2 identical over 8 bases. This CDR3 region has 15 residues. Germline loops: CDR1 KGHSH, CDR2 LQKENI. V was pared by 8 bases and J by 2 bases, with 8 bases of the junction left unmatched. The covered CDR3 bases are TGTGCCAGCCGCACCGGGGGGGACGCCTACAATGAG. This gives the protein CASRTGGDAYNE. The entire CDR3 protein is CASRTGGDAYNEQFF.

With respect to this clone: The CDR3 end is not reached by the read, which stops 3 residues before it; the germline J gene fills it in. The rearrangement joins TRBV19 to TRBJ1-5; 7 bases map to TRBD1. Germline V gene sequence: CDR1 LNHDA, CDR2 SQIVND (reference sequence). This CDR3 region has 15 residues. The junction had 4 bases not matched to a gene; V was cut back by 4 bases and J by 1 base. The CDR3: CASSNSGQSNQPQHF. Partial CDR3 DNA: TGTGCCAGTAGTAACTCGGGACAGAGCAATCAGCCC.

Notes on this clone: Sequencing ends 3 residues short of the CDR3 end; the germline J gene provides the rest. The chain is built from TRBV19 and TRBJ2-4, with D perhaps matching TRBD1 (5 bases). Germline CDR1 LNHDA, CDR2 SQIVND (reference sequence). The CDR3 runs to 13 residues. Trimming took off 7 bases at V and 8 bases at J, with 15 bases between the two ends. CDR3 DNA, as far as it was read: TGTGCCAGTAACCAGGGTAGTACGGACATT. It yields the protein CASNQGSTDI. In full, the CDR3 reads CASNQGSTDIQYF.

Comments on this clone: The read comes to an end 3 residues before the CDR3 does, leaving the germline J gene to fill in the end. The V call is TRBV20-1, the J call TRBJ2-3, with TRBD2 matching over 12 bases. This CDR3 region has 16 residues. Germline trimming cut 0 bases from V and 8 bases from J; bases unmatched to any gene: 9. Per the germline V gene, CDR1 is DFQATT and CDR2 is SNEGSKA (reference sequence). The CDR3 protein is CSARDHLAGGHVTQYF. The part of the CDR3 DNA that was read is TGCAGTGCTAGAGATCATCTAGCGGGAGGGCACGTTACG.

Note on this clone: The CDR3 end falls 3 residues outside the read, so it is completed with the germline J gene. The chain has TRBV13 and TRBJ2-7, with D unclear. Trimming shortened V by 4 bases and J by 3 bases, and 7 bases separated the two germline ends. CDR1 and CDR2 from the germline V gene are PRHDT and FYEKMQ (reference sequence). CDR3 length: 12 amino acids. CDR3 residues: CASSSLLYEQYF. CDR3 DNA, as far as it was read: TGTGCCAGCAGCTCCCTCCTCTACGAG. The variable domain in full, completed from reference TRBV13 and TRBJ2-7, reads AAGVIQSPRHLIKEKRETATLKCYPIPRHDTVYWYQQGPGQDPQFLISFYEKMQSDKGSIPDRFSAQQFSDYHSELNMSSLELGDSALYFCASSSLLYEQYFGPGTRLTVT.

In the case of this clone: Read sequence stops 3 residues before the CDR3 end, and the germline J gene provides the missing end. The gene calls are TRBV30 and TRBJ1-1; a possible D gene is TRBD1 (6 bases). V lost 0 bases and J lost 4, with 12 bases in between. Germline V lookup: CDR1 GTSNPN, CDR2 SVGIG (reference sequence). The CDR3 is 14 amino acids. This chain's CDR3 is CAWSVGGARTEAFF. The covered CDR3 bases are TGTGCCTGGAGTGTAGGGGGGGCCCGCACTGAA.

In regard to this clone: The observed sequence ends 3 residues before the CDR3 terminus, with the missing tail filled in from the germline J gene. The V gene is TRBV13, the J gene TRBJ2-1, with D perhaps matching TRBD2 (5 bases). Per germline, CDR1 PRHDT and CDR2 FYEKMQ (reference sequence). This CDR3 spans 17 amino acids. The ends were cut back, 4 bases at V and 3 bases at J, with 19 bases in the middle. CDR3 DNA (partial): TGTGCCAGCAGCTCCCGCGGCAATAGCGAGAACTACAATGAG. Encoded protein: CASSSRGNSENYNE. The whole CDR3 is CASSSRGNSENYNEQFF.

A note on this clone: Coverage ceases 3 residues before the CDR3 finishes, and the germline J gene fills in the end. The rearrangement uses TRBV30 and TRBJ2-1; 15 bases agree with TRBD2. CDR3 size: 16 residues. Germline CDR1 and CDR2: GTSNPN and SVGIG (reference sequence). Trimming took 0 bases from V and 6 from J; bases not matched to a gene: 3. The CDR3 loop reads CAWSVWGLAGGNEQFF. The covered CDR3 bases are TGTGCCTGGAGTGTTTGGGGACTAGCGGGAGGCAATGAG.

In the case of this clone: The read finishes 3 residues shy of the CDR3 end, and the germline J gene is used to complete it. The V gene is TRBV5-6, the J gene TRBJ2-4, with D unclear. V lost 3 bases to trimming and J lost 0 bases, with 10 bases between them. Per the germline V gene, CDR1 is SGHDT and CDR2 is YYEEEE. The CDR3 length is 15 residues. CDR3 region: CASSSPYVAKNIQYF. CDR3 bases read: TGTGCCAGCAGCTCCCCCTACGTAGCCAAAAACATT.

Comment on this clone: Sequencing ends 3 residues short of the CDR3 end; the germline J gene provides the rest. This chain joins TRBV7-9 and TRBJ1-2; D not certain. Trimming pared 5 bases from V and 6 bases from J, leaving 7 bases between. Per the germline V gene, CDR1 is SEHNR and CDR2 is FQNEAQ (reference sequence). The CDR3 loop spans 11 amino acids. The CDR3 protein is CASSTHDGYTF. The CDR3 DNA, read in part, is TGTGCCAGCAGCACTCATGATGGC. Full variable domain (missing parts from reference TRBV7-9 and TRBJ1-2): DTGVSQNPRHKITKRGQNVTFRCDPISEHNRLYWYRQTLGQGPEFLTYFQNEAQLEKSRLLSDRFSAERPKGSFSTLEIQRTEQGDSAMYLCASSTHDGYTFGSGTRLTVV.

Comments on this clone: Read sequence stops 3 residues before the CDR3 end, and the germline J gene provides the missing end. V and J are TRBV6-2 or TRBV6-3 and TRBJ2-7; tentatively, D is TRBD1 or TRBD2 (5 bases each). The V gene's germline CDR1 is MNHEY and CDR2 SVGEGT. Trimming took off 6 bases at V and 3 bases at J, with 12 bases between the two ends. The CDR3 contains 13 residues. The CDR3 is CASRARGDYEQYF. The sequenced CDR3 bases are TGTGCCAGCAGGGCGAGGGGCGACTACGAG.

Remarks on this clone: The read ends 3 residues shy of where the CDR3 ends; the end is completed using the germline J gene. The chain has TRBV4-1 and TRBJ2-2; no clear D. The CDR3 contains 13 residues. Germline V gene lookup returns CDR1 MGHRA and CDR2 YSYEKL. V was cut by 0 bases and J by 7 bases, with 6 bases left in between. CDR3 sequence: CASSQDKGGELFF. Incomplete CDR3 DNA: TGCGCCAGCAGCCAAGATAAAGGCGGGGAG.

With regard to this clone: Sequencing ends 3 residues short of the CDR3 end; the germline J gene provides the rest. J is TRBJ2-5 and V is TRBV6-1; D is perhaps TRBD2 (5 bases). CDR1 is MNHNS and CDR2 is SASEGT in the germline V gene. CDR3 length equals 15 residues. Trimming cost V 2 bases and J 2 bases, with 12 bases left between them. CDR3 in amino acids: CASSESPGGQETQYF. CDR3 DNA, as far as it was read: TGTGCCAGCAGTGAAAGCCCCGGCGGGCAAGAGACC.

Details on this clone: The DNA ends 3 residues before the CDR3 does, and the rest of the CDR3 is filled in from the germline J gene. The chain links TRBV7-2 to TRBJ2-5; maybe TRBD2 (6 bases). The CDR3 totals 14 residues. Germline V gives CDR1 SGHTA, CDR2 FQGNSA. Trimming shortened V by 1 base and J by 4 bases, and 10 bases separated the two germline ends. The CDR3 sequence: CASSLVAARETQYF. CDR3 DNA (partial): TGTGCCAGCAGCTTAGTAGCGGCGCGAGAGACC.

Points on this clone: The missing CDR3 end, 3 residues past where the read stops, is filled in from the germline J gene. The rearrangement links TRBV10-3 to TRBJ2-3, with D perhaps matching TRBD1 (5 bases). Germline lookup yields CDR1 ENHRY and CDR2 SYGVKD. The CDR3 runs 14 residues. Trimming removed 0 bases at V and 6 bases at J, with 10 bases between. CDR3 loop: CAISESGKGDTQYF. CDR3 bases read: TGTGCCATCAGTGAGTCTGGTAAGGGGGATACG.

A note on this clone: The CDR3 end falls 3 residues outside the read, so it is completed with the germline J gene. The genes are TRBV7-6 and TRBJ2-3, with TRBD2 identical over 7 bases. Per the germline V gene, CDR1 is SGHVS and CDR2 is FNYEAQ. V lost 5 bases, J lost 6 bases, and 17 bases stayed unmatched. The CDR3 covers 17 residues. Incomplete CDR3 DNA: TGTGCCAGCAGCCGTGGGGGGGGAGGAGAGTGGGCTGATACG. It specifies CASSRGGGGEWADT. The complete CDR3 protein is CASSRGGGGEWADTQYF.

As concerns this clone: Read sequence stops 3 residues before the CDR3 end, and the germline J gene provides the missing end. The gene calls are TRBV19 and TRBJ2-7; TRBD1 might be the D (5 bases). V lost 6 bases, J lost 5 bases, and 17 bases lay in between. This CDR3 is 14 amino acids long. Germline CDR1 reads LNHDA; CDR2 reads SQIVND (reference sequence). The CDR3 bases that were read are TGTGCCAGTAGCCTAGGGCAGGGCCTAGACGAG. Amino acids: CASSLGQGLDE. The CDR3 in full is CASSLGQGLDEQYF.

Remarks on this clone: The missing CDR3 end, 3 residues past where the read stops, is filled in from the germline J gene. J is TRBJ2-6 and V is TRBV6-1, with a weak D call TRBD1 (5 bases). Germline CDR1 MNHNS, CDR2 SASEGT. The CDR3 sequence is 16 residues long. Trimming cost V 0 bases and J 4 bases, with 10 bases left between them. CDR3 DNA (partial): TGTGCCAGCAGTGAAGCGGGGCAGATGGGGGCCAACGTC. Residues: CASSEAGQMGANV. The complete CDR3 sequence is CASSEAGQMGANVLTF.